This TCR beta chain was recovered during a study of spatial heterogeneity in lung cancer. Across the whole study: On average, each unique TCR and UMI combination appeared more than ten times in raw reads.

Time point in this sample: sample taken at primary tumor resection. Whole RNA, isolated from tumor, nontumor lung or frozen PBMC, was sequenced without prior sorting. Trimming cost V 0 bases and J 4 bases; bases outside gene matches: 4. CDR1 is LGHNA, CDR2 YSLEER, per germline. This CDR3 has 16 residues. Each TCR cDNA molecule carried a unique molecular identifier. TCRdb ran MiXCR on the 5' RACE reads and lists one entry per CDR3 protein. The sample gives 550 to 700 distinct CDR3 sequences, 45% to 60% of which show up once; roughly 15% is in the top ten. As to this clonotype: This beta chain represents an off-target read in a library built for alpha chains; its size is of limited meaning.

The receptor was derived from a male donor with early-stage non-small cell lung cancer. Specimen: PBMCs, collected at surgery. The chain joins TRBV4-3 to TRBJ2-3, with 10 bases identical to TRBD2. CDR3 sequence: CASSQDTSGDSDTQYF. Written as DNA, the CDR3 is TGCGCCAGCAGCCAAGATACTAGCGGGGACTCAGATACGCAGTATTTT.